What follows are 28 T cell receptor beta chains derived from one specimen sequenced in a study of tumor-infiltrating lymphocytes in primary liver carcinoma. Making TCR beta cDNA involved roughly 500 ng total RNA and a constant-region primer. Researchers made the TCR beta libraries by running three nested multiplex PCR rounds with slightly modified ARM-PCR. A C-beta reverse primer was combined with TRBV1-TRBV30 forward primers in the first two PCR rounds, and each round had roughly 9 cycles. From the multiplex PCR reads, TCRdb called clonotypes with MiXCR, one entry per CDR3 protein. The sample lists about 210,000 distinct CDR3 sequences; around 60% were seen once. RNA isolated from unsorted whole blood supplied the blood RNA, with germline DNA also extracted. Sequenced: peripheral blood. These receptors all stem from a woman aged 60 to 75 with primary liver carcinoma and hepatitis B virus infection.

This clonotype was seen a few times. Germline is not matched at one junction end, which may reflect a read error. V gene TRBV12-3 or TRBV12-4 combines with J gene TRBJ2-3; D might be TRBD2 (5 bases). This CDR3 contains 12 residues. The DNA of the CDR3 is TGTGCCAGCAATTTAGGCGGGGATACGCAGTATTTT. It encodes CASNLGGDTQYF.

Details on this clonotype: A much bigger clone sits one base away, suggesting this may be a read error. The chain recombines TRBV14 with TRBJ2-7, with 9 bases that match TRBD2. Germline CDR1 is SGHDN and CDR2 is FVKESK. CDR3 length: 14 amino acids. CDR3 nucleotides: TGTGCCAGCACCCCGGGCGGGAGGGCCTACGGGCAGTACTTC. Protein product: CASTPGGRAYGQYF. Combining the CDR3 with reference TRBV14 and TRBJ2-7 gives the whole variable domain EAGVTQFPSHSVIEKGQTVTLRCDPISGHDNLYWYRRVMGKEIKFLLHFVKESKQDESGMPNNRFLAERTGGTYSTLKVQPAELEDSGVYFCASTPGGRAYGQYFGPGTRLTVT.

Comment on this clonotype: A read error is possible here, since a much larger clone lies one base away. The chain combines TRBV5-4 with TRBJ2-7; TRBD2 agrees at 11 bases. Germline values: CDR1 SGHNT, CDR2 YYREEE (reference sequence). The CDR3 runs to 15 residues. CDR3 DNA sequence: TGTGCCAGCAGATCCGGGACTAGCGGCCCCTACGTGCAGTACTTC. The encoded protein is CASRSGTSGPYVQYF.

About this clonotype: At one of its ends the junction is not consistent with the germline gene, which may arise from a read error. The J gene is TRBJ2-1, the V gene TRBV6-2 or TRBV6-3; 9 bases align to TRBD2. Germline CDR1 reads MNHEY; CDR2 reads SVGEGT. The CDR3 contains 15 residues. CDR3 DNA sequence: TGTGCCAGCAGCATTTTCGGACTAGCGAACAATGAGAAGTTCTTC. Translating it yields CASSIFGLANNEKFF.

Points on this clonotype: A much bigger clone sits one base away, suggesting this may be a read error. The chain combines TRBV4-1 with TRBJ2-3, with D possibly matching TRBD2 (6 bases). CDR3 length: 15 residues. CDR1 and CDR2 (germline): MGHRA, YSYEKL. The CDR3 DNA sequence: TGCGCCAACAGCCAATTGGGGGGACGGACAGATACGCAGTATTTT. This gives the protein CANSQLGGRTDTQYF.

As regards this clonotype: One end of the junction does not line up with germline, which may come from a read error. The chain couples TRBV5-6 to TRBJ2-6; possible D gene TRBD1, 6 bases. CDR1 and CDR2 (germline): SGHDT, YYEEEE. The CDR3 totals 17 residues. CDR3 loop: CASVLLGQISGAKVLTF. The CDR3 coding sequence is TGTGCCAGCGTTCTTTTAGGACAGATCTCTGGGGCCAAGGTCCTGACTTTC.

This clonotype was found a few times. A clone one base away is much larger, so this may be a read error. The chain combines TRBV29-1 with TRBJ2-3; no clear D. This CDR3 region has 10 residues. Per germline, CDR1 SQVTM and CDR2 ANQGSEA. CDR3 nucleotides: TGCAACGTTGTTCTAGATACGCAGTATTTT. Amino acid sequence: CNVVLDTQYF.

Regarding this clonotype: The junction does not match germline at one end; this may be a read error. The chain has TRBV11-2 and TRBJ2-1; D not certain. This CDR3 has 14 residues. Germline V CDR1 and CDR2: SGHAT, FQNNGV. Here the CDR3 DNA reads TGTGCTAGCAGCTTAGACCATACCTACAATGAGCTGTTCTTC. It encodes CASSLDHTYNELFF.

Comment on this clonotype: A much larger clone differs by one base, so this may be a read error. The genes are TRBV10-3 and TRBJ1-5, with a possible D match to TRBD1 (6 bases). The V gene lost 2 bases and the J gene lost 6 bases, with 23 bases spanning the gap. From germline, CDR1 is ENHRY and CDR2 SYGVKD. This CDR3 spans 18 amino acids. This CDR3 is CAISEGFQWGTRGQPQHF. The CDR3 nucleotides read TGTGCCATCAGTGAGGGGTTCCAGTGGGGGACAAGGGGTCAGCCCCAGCATTTT.

This clonotype was recorded many times. V is TRBV4-1 and J is TRBJ2-5; TRBD2 is a possible D gene (6 bases). The germline V and J ends were trimmed by 5 bases and 5 bases, with 15 bases remaining between them. This CDR3 contains 14 residues. Germline lookup yields CDR1 MGHRA and CDR2 YSYEKL. The CDR3 DNA is TGCGCCAGCAGCAAGCGCGCCCGGGAGGAGACCCAGTACTTC. Translation: CASSKRAREETQYF.

With respect to this clonotype: A read error may produce the germline difference seen at one junction end. The CDR3 protein is CSVDELVADTHYF. In nucleotides, the CDR3 is TGCAGCGTTGACGAACTAGTAGCAGATACGCACTATTTT. V and J are TRBV29-1 and TRBJ2-3; the D gene is possibly TRBD2 (5 bases). Germline CDR1 SQVTM, CDR2 ANQGSEA. The length of the CDR3 is 13 residues.

Comment on this clonotype: Being one base from a much bigger clone, this may be a read error. The chain combines TRBV12-3 or TRBV12-4 with TRBJ2-3; no clear D. CDR3 length equals 14 residues. The DNA for the CDR3 is TGTGTCAGCAGTTTCAGTACTAGCACAGATACGCAGTATTTT. Residues: CVSSFSTSTDTQYF.

This clonotype was seen repeatedly, ten times or more. The gene calls are TRBV18 and TRBJ2-5; D gene unclear. The V end lost 1 base, the J end lost 4 bases, and 4 bases lay between the germline ends. The CDR3 totals 12 residues. Germline lookup yields CDR1 KGHSH and CDR2 LQKENI. CDR3 region: CASSPRPETQYF. The CDR3 DNA reads as TGTGCCAGCTCACCACGCCCAGAGACCCAGTACTTC.

Concerning this clonotype: This may be a read error: a much more frequent sequence differs by one nucleotide. The chain joins TRBV28 to TRBJ1-6, with a possible D match to TRBD1 (5 bases). V dropped 3 bases and J dropped 4 bases, with 7 bases sitting between them. The germline gives CDR1 MDHEN, CDR2 SYDVKM. The CDR3 totals 14 residues. The CDR3 region has the DNA TGTGCCAGCAGTTTGTACAGGTATAATTCACCCCTCCACTTT. Translating gives CASSLYRYNSPLHF.

A word on this clonotype: One end of the junction varies from germline; a read error may be responsible. The genes are TRBV5-1 and TRBJ2-7; 7 bases line up with TRBD2. The CDR3 consists of 14 residues. Germline CDR1 SGHRS, CDR2 YFSETQ. In DNA form, the CDR3 reads TGCGCCAGCCGCGGGGCTAGCGGTTCGGGTGAGCAGTCCTTC. Its protein product is CASRGASGSGEQSF.

A remark on this clonotype: One end of the junction does not line up with germline, which may come from a read error. J is TRBJ2-7 and V is TRBV6-1; D not resolved. From germline, CDR1 is MNHNS and CDR2 SASEGT. This CDR3 is 13 amino acids long. CDR3 in amino acids: CASSATNSNEQCF. In DNA form, the CDR3 reads TGTGCTAGCAGTGCCACCAACTCCAACGAGCAGTGCTTC.

As for this clonotype: One end of the junction is discordant with germline, which a read error may explain. The chain links TRBV11-2 to TRBJ2-1, with 10 nucleotides matching TRBD2. The CDR3 runs to 19 residues. Germline V lookup: CDR1 SGHAT, CDR2 FQNNGV. CDR3 nucleotide sequence: TGTGCCAGCAGACCAGGACTAGCGGTTCCTACCAGTTCCTACAATGAGCACTTCTTC. This translates into CASRPGLAVPTSSYNEHFF.

This clonotype has ten or more counts. The chain links TRBV29-1 to TRBJ1-1, with 8 bases lining up with TRBD1. V gave up 7 bases and J gave up 3 bases; unmatched junction bases: 10. Germline CDR1 SQVTM, CDR2 ANQGSEA. The CDR3 is made up of 14 amino acids. CDR3 in amino acids: CSASSRGRDTEAFF. CDR3 in DNA: TGCAGCGCCTCCAGCAGGGGGCGGGACACTGAAGCTTTCTTT.

With regard to this clonotype: A read error may be the cause here, since a much bigger clone is one base away. Because the CDR3 is missing its conserved closing phenylalanine or tryptophan, this is likely a read error. V gene TRBV6-1 combines with J gene TRBJ1-5, with D tentatively TRBD1 (6 bases). The CDR3 sequence is 14 residues long. The germline CDR1 and CDR2 sequences are MNHNS and SASEGT. V dropped 5 bases and J dropped 11 bases, with 19 bases sitting between them. CDR3 in DNA: TGTGCCAGCAGTTTATCGGGACAAACATCAGCCCAGCATTAT. Its translation: CASSLSGQTSAQHY.

Points on this clonotype: Since a much larger clone is just one base distant, this may be a read error. Because it lacks the conserved phenylalanine or tryptophan at the end, this CDR3 is likely a read error. This chain joins TRBV12-3 or TRBV12-4 and TRBJ1-5; D is unclear. The CDR3 is 13 residues long. V shed 6 bases and J shed 5 bases, with 11 bases lying between them. CDR3 in DNA: TGTGCCAGCAGCCAGGACCGATATCAGCCCCAGCATTTA. It encodes CASSQDRYQPQHL.

Worth noting for this clonotype: The conserved phenylalanine or tryptophan is not found at the CDR3 terminus, so this likely reflects a read error. This sequence joins TRBV11-1 and TRBJ2-7, with TRBD2 identical over 12 bases. CDR3 length: 18 residues. Germline CDR1 and CDR2: SGHAT and FQDESV (reference sequence). CDR3 residues: CASSLGWTSGTSSYDQYL. The CDR3 DNA sequence: TGTGCCAGCAGCTTAGGATGGACTAGCGGGACGAGCTCCTACGACCAGTACTTA.

This clonotype was recorded many times. CDR3 protein: CASSSPRTGGILTDTQYF. CDR3 coding DNA: TGTGCCAGCAGCTCCCCTAGGACAGGGGGTATCCTCACAGATACGCAGTATTTT. J is TRBJ2-3 and V is TRBV11-2, with TRBD1 matching 10 bases. Germline trimming cut 4 bases from V and 2 bases from J; bases unmatched to any gene: 12. Germline lookup yields CDR1 SGHAT and CDR2 FQNNGV. The CDR3 contains 18 residues.

This clonotype was picked up many times. The V call is TRBV5-4, the J call TRBJ2-5; D possibly corresponds to TRBD1 (5 bases). The CDR3 has 13 residues. The germline V and J ends were trimmed by 4 bases and 3 bases, with 10 bases remaining between them. Germline CDR1 SGHNT, CDR2 YYREEE (reference sequence). CDR3 DNA: TGTGCCAGCAGCAGACCCAGGGAAGAGACCCAGTACTTC. Amino acids: CASSRPREETQYF.

This rearrangement joins TRBV29-1 to TRBJ2-7; D perhaps matches TRBD2 (7 bases). The CDR3 loop spans 14 amino acids. Trimming took off 5 bases at V and 6 bases at J, with 20 bases between the two ends. Per germline, CDR1 SQVTM and CDR2 ANQGSEA. Here the CDR3 DNA reads TGCAGCGTTAGTGCGGGGGCGTTAGGGTTCGAGCAGTACTTC. Its translation: CSVSAGALGFEQYF.

For this clonotype: The junction and the germline gene differ at one end; a read error may be behind it. CDR3 coding DNA: TGCGCCAGCAGCCTTCGACTAACGGTCAATGAGCAGTTCTTC. Translated: CASSLRLTVNEQFF. V is TRBV11-1 and J is TRBJ2-1; D perhaps matches TRBD2 (5 bases). The CDR3 spans 14 residues. The V gene's germline CDR1 is SGHAT and CDR2 FQDESV (reference sequence).

The chain uses TRBV6-5 and TRBJ1-3; D perhaps matches TRBD1 (6 bases). This CDR3 is built from 16 residues. In germline, CDR1 is MNHEY, CDR2 SVGAGI. V shed 6 bases and J shed 4 bases, with 19 bases lying between them. CDR3 bases: TGTGCCAGCAGCTTCGGGCAGGGGAGTGTGGGAAACACCATATATTTT. Translation gives CASSFGQGSVGNTIYF.

In the case of this clonotype: A much larger clone differs by one base, so this may be a read error. This chain connects TRBV10-3 to TRBJ2-7; no definite D call. Trimming left V 0 bases short and J 2 bases short, with 17 bases between. The CDR3 loop spans 17 amino acids. The germline CDR1 and CDR2 sequences are ENHRY and SYGVKD. CDR3 coding DNA: TGTGCCATCAGTGAGTCGATTTTAGGGATAGGGACCTACGAGCAGTACTTC. This gives the protein CAISESILGIGTYEQYF.

This clonotype showed up just once. The chain employs TRBV6-2 or TRBV6-3 and TRBJ2-7; TRBD2 agrees at 8 bases. The CDR3 is 13 residues long. Looked up from germline, CDR1 is MNHEY and CDR2 is SVGEGT. The CDR3 nucleotides read TGTGCCAGCAGGGAAAGCGGGAGCTACGAGCATTACGTC. Protein sequence: CASRESGSYEHYV.